Following are 21 T cell receptor beta chains from one sample sequenced in a study of naive and memory T cell subsets. Both TRBC1 and TRBC2 were covered by a beta constant-region primer of two equimolar oligonucleotides. The ligated cDNA underwent four PCR rounds using SP2 and nested alpha and beta constant-region primers. TCRdb analysed the UMI-ligation and nested PCR reads with MiXCR anew, one entry per CDR3 protein. The repertoire holds some 110,000 distinct CDR3 sequences, with 35% to 40% as singletons. The material sequenced was central memory CD4+ T cells from blood. The receptors were gathered from a human donor in good health.

This clonotype has a handful of counts. The V gene is TRBV12-3 or TRBV12-4, the J gene TRBJ2-4; TRBD1 matches 12 bases. The CDR3 spans 14 residues. J gave up 6 bases and V 6 bases, and 3 bases lay outside the gene matches. CDR3 nucleotide sequence: TGTGCCAGCAGGGGGACAGGGGGCCGAAACATTCAGTACTTC. Its translation: CASRGTGGRNIQYF.

The chain recombines TRBV6-5 with TRBJ1-1; D is possibly TRBD1 (6 bases). CDR1 is MNHEY, CDR2 SVGAGI, per germline. This CDR3 has 15 residues. V was clipped by 2 bases and J by 1 base, with 11 bases between them. The CDR3 spells CASSYRGHRNTEAFF. As DNA, the CDR3 is TGTGCCAGCAGTTACCGGGGACACCGGAACACTGAAGCTTTCTTT.

The chain carries TRBV20-1 and TRBJ2-3, with D tentatively TRBD1 or TRBD2 (6 bases each). CDR3 size: 15 residues. Germline CDR1 and CDR2: DFQATT and SNEGSKA (reference sequence). V lost 3 bases, J lost 1 base, and 14 bases lay in between. The CDR3 region is CSASFWGAGTDTQYF. CDR3 DNA sequence: TGCAGTGCTAGTTTTTGGGGGGCCGGCACAGATACGCAGTATTTT.

This clonotype was counted at least ten times. The rearrangement links TRBV19 to TRBJ2-1; the match to TRBD2 covers 10 bases. With V trimmed by 7 bases and J by 8 bases, 5 bases remained unmatched. CDR1 is LNHDA, CDR2 SQIVND, per germline (reference sequence). CDR3 length equals 13 residues. The CDR3 region has the DNA TGTGCCAGTACTTCTAGCGGGAGTGATGAGCAGTTCTTC. As protein: CASTSSGSDEQFF.

In this sample, this clonotype turned up a few times. This chain joins TRBV6-5 and TRBJ1-5, with TRBD1 matching over 10 bases. This CDR3 region has 14 residues. Germline V gene data show CDR1 as MNHEY and CDR2 as SVGAGI. V was clipped by 6 bases and J by 5 bases; unmatched bases: 4. The CDR3 DNA sequence: TGTGCCAGCAGGGGGACAGGGGCGTATCAGCCCCAGCATTTT. Its translation is CASRGTGAYQPQHF.

This chain joins TRBV11-2 and TRBJ2-4, with D perhaps assigned TRBD1 or TRBD2 (6 bases each). The CDR3 length is 17 residues. Trimming stripped 6 bases from V and 1 base from J, with 19 bases between. The V gene's germline CDR1 is SGHAT and CDR2 FQNNGV. DNA of the CDR3: TGTGCCAGCAGACAAGTGGGGGGCCCCAAGGCCAAAAACATTCAGTACTTC. Translated, it gives CASRQVGGPKAKNIQYF.

This clonotype was seen a few times. This rearrangement joins TRBV9 to TRBJ2-3, with a weak D call TRBD2 (5 bases). The germline V gene encodes CDR1 SGDLS and CDR2 YYNGEE. The CDR3 length is 16 residues. The ends were cut back, 2 bases at V and 3 bases at J, with 16 bases in the middle. CDR3 protein: CASSVGSAIHTDTQYF. The CDR3 DNA reads TGTGCCAGCAGCGTGGGTAGCGCGATTCATACAGATACGCAGTATTTT.

This clonotype has just a few counts. This chain links TRBV20-1 with TRBJ2-1; D remains unclear. Germline CDR1 DFQATT, CDR2 SNEGSKA (reference sequence). The CDR3 has 11 residues. Trimming cost V 6 bases and J 7 bases, with 10 bases left between them. The CDR3 DNA reads as TGCAGTGCCATCGTGCGGAATGAGCAGTTCTTC. This gives the protein CSAIVRNEQFF.

In its sample, this clonotype was seen a few times. The CDR3 coding sequence is TGCGCCAGCAGCTTTGGGACAGAGAAAAATTCACCCCTCCACTTT. Its protein product is CASSFGTEKNSPLHF. The chain links TRBV5-1 to TRBJ1-6, with 7 bases aligning to TRBD1. V was clipped by 2 bases and J by 7 bases; unmatched bases: 6. The CDR3 length is 15 residues. Germline V gene data show CDR1 as SGHRS and CDR2 as YFSETQ.

Only a few counts were recorded for this clonotype. The genes are TRBV12-3 or TRBV12-4 and TRBJ2-1; 7 positions agree with TRBD2. The junction had 8 bases not matched to a gene; V was cut back by 3 bases and J by 9 bases. The CDR3 has 14 amino acids. CDR3 protein: CASSFESGTAEQFF. Here the CDR3 DNA reads TGTGCCAGCAGTTTTGAAAGCGGGACTGCTGAGCAGTTCTTC.

The chain couples TRBV19 to TRBJ2-6, with unresolved D. This CDR3 region has 14 residues. Trimming pared 5 bases from V and 1 base from J, leaving 6 bases between. The germline V gene encodes CDR1 LNHDA and CDR2 SQIVND (reference sequence). CDR3 coding DNA: TGTGCCAGTAGTGTAGGATCTGGGGCCAACGTCCTGACTTTC. This translates into CASSVGSGANVLTF.

This chain joins TRBV3-1 and TRBJ2-1, with D tentatively TRBD2 (6 bases). Per the germline V gene, CDR1 is LGHDT and CDR2 is YNNKEL (reference sequence). V was clipped by 4 bases and J by 7 bases, with 17 bases between them. There are 15 residues in the CDR3. For the CDR3, the DNA is TGTGCCAGCAGCCGGGGGGAGCAGCCCTTAAATGAGCAGTTCTTC. It codes for CASSRGEQPLNEQFF.

The table lists this clonotype with a few counts. The chain uses TRBV4-2 and TRBJ2-7; no firm D call. The CDR3 covers 14 residues. Trimming removed 0 bases from V and 6 bases from J, with 12 bases in between. Per the germline V gene, CDR1 is LGHNA and CDR2 is YNFKEQ. CDR3 DNA sequence: TGTGCCAGCAGCCAAGATCTACTCTATTCCGAGCAGTACTTC. Amino acids: CASSQDLLYSEQYF.

The V and J genes are TRBV12-3 or TRBV12-4 and TRBJ1-2; a possible D gene is TRBD1 (5 bases). With 6 bases removed from V and 5 bases from J, the gap between germline ends came to 16 bases. The length of the CDR3 is 14 residues. Here the CDR3 reads CASSPQATLYGYTF. CDR3 in DNA: TGTGCCAGCAGCCCACAGGCGACTTTGTATGGCTACACCTTC.

The V and J genes are TRBV19 and TRBJ1-2; 8 bases are shared with TRBD1. Germline CDR1 and CDR2: LNHDA and SQIVND (reference sequence). The CDR3 is 15 residues long. V shed 5 bases and J 2 bases; nucleotides not matched to a gene: 7. Here the CDR3 DNA reads TGTGCCAGTAGTGACCCCGGACAGGGAAACTATGGCTACACCTTC. Protein product: CASSDPGQGNYGYTF.

There are a few counts of this clonotype. The rearrangement links TRBV12-3 or TRBV12-4 to TRBJ2-1; TRBD2 matches at 15 bases. Germline trimming cut 6 bases from V and 8 bases from J; bases unmatched to any gene: 5. The CDR3 has 15 amino acids. The CDR3 here is CASRGTSGGSDEQFF. CDR3 DNA sequence: TGTGCCAGCAGGGGGACTAGCGGGGGGAGCGATGAGCAGTTCTTC.

The chain couples TRBV24-1 to TRBJ2-3, with 10 bases lining up with TRBD2. V lost 2 bases and J lost 0; bases outside the gene matches: 4. Germline lookup yields CDR1 KGHDR and CDR2 SFDVKD. This CDR3 spans 17 amino acids. The CDR3 spells CATSDSSGSFSTDTQYF. The CDR3 bases are TGTGCCACCAGTGATTCTAGCGGGAGCTTTAGCACAGATACGCAGTATTTT.

This clonotype appeared many times. The V gene is TRBV6-6, the J gene TRBJ2-6; D not certain. Germline loops: CDR1 MNHNY, CDR2 SVGAGI (reference sequence). The germline V and J ends were trimmed by 7 bases and 9 bases, with 22 bases remaining between them. The CDR3 covers 16 residues. The CDR3 DNA reads TGTGCCAGCACCATGTCCACCCCCTGGGGTTACAACGTCCTGACTTTC. Its protein is CASTMSTPWGYNVLTF.

Only a few counts were recorded for this clonotype. The V gene is TRBV5-4, the J gene TRBJ2-1; 10 bases match TRBD2. The junction had 11 bases not matched to a gene; V was cut back by 4 bases and J by 7 bases. CDR3 length equals 16 residues. Germline V gene data show CDR1 as SGHNT and CDR2 as YYREEE (reference sequence). CDR3 protein: CASSPPPTTSGNEQFF. The CDR3 DNA reads TGTGCCAGCAGCCCACCACCCACGACTAGCGGGAATGAGCAGTTCTTC.

The V and J genes are TRBV20-1 and TRBJ2-1; either TRBD1 or TRBD2 may supply D (6 bases each). Trimming left V 7 bases short and J 3 bases short, with 19 bases between. The length of the CDR3 is 15 residues. The germline V gene encodes CDR1 DFQATT and CDR2 SNEGSKA (reference sequence). CDR3 in DNA: TGCAGTGGGGGATGGGGGCGGGAACTCTACAATGAGCAGTTCTTC. This translates into CSGGWGRELYNEQFF.

V gene TRBV20-1 combines with J gene TRBJ2-7; TRBD1 agrees at 10 bases. This CDR3 has 15 residues. Germline CDR1 is DFQATT and CDR2 is SNEGSKA (reference sequence). V gave up 5 bases and J gave up 2 bases; unmatched junction bases: 9. CDR3 sequence (DNA): TGCAGTGCTCAAAACCGGGACAGGGGTACCTACGAGCAGTACTTC. This encodes CSAQNRDRGTYEQYF.